The sample holds a few counts of the clone carrying this TCR beta chain. What it binds is not known. CDR1 is LGHNA and CDR2 is YNFKEQ in the germline V gene. The CDR3 spans 13 residues. The ends were cut back, 1 base at V and 7 bases at J, with 8 bases in the middle. These data originate in a study of CD8 T cells in ankylosing spondylitis. TCRdb re-analysed the 5' RACE reads in MiXCR, keeping a single row per CDR3 protein. This table holds around 770,000 distinct CDR3 sequences, 15% to 20% found once. Points from the study as a whole: Earlier reports found some motif variants in synovial fluid and blood in reactive arthritis. It was reported that disease-linked clones were significantly enriched in matched ankylosing spondylitis synovial fluid. The study identified a TCR beta motif of roughly eight highly homologous variants that appeared characteristic of ankylosing spondylitis blood.

The rearrangement joins TRBV4-2 to TRBJ1-5; no definite D call. The TCR sequence derives from a male donor with ankylosing spondylitis. The sequenced material came from blood, either unsorted or a sorted T cell fraction (not recorded which). The CDR3 reads CASSQGGTQPQHF. The CDR3, as DNA: TGTGCCAGCAGCCAAGGGGGTACGCAGCCCCAGCATTTT.